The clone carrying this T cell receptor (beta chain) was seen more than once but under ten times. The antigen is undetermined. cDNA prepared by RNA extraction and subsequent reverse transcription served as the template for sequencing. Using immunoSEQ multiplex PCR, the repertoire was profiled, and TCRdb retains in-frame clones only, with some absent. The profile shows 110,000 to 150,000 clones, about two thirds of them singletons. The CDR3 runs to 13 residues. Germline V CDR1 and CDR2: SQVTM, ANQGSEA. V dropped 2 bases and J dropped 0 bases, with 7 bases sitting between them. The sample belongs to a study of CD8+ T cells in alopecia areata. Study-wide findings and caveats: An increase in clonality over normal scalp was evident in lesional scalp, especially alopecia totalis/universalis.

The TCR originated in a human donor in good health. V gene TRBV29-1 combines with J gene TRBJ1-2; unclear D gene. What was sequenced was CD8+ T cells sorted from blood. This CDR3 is CSVETVTNYGYTF. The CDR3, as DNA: TGCAGCGTTGAAACAGTGACTAACTATGGCTACACCTTC.